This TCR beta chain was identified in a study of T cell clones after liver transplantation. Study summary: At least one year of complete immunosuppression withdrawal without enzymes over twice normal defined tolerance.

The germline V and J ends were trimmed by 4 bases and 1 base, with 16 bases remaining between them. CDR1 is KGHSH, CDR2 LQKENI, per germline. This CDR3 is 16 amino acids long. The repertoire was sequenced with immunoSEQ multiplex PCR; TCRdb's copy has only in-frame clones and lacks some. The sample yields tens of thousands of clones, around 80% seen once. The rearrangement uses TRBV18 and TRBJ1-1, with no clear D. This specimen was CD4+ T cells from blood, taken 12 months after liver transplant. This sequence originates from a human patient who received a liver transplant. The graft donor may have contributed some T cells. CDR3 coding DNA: TGTGCCAGCTCACTAGTGAAGGGAGTAGGGAACACTGAAGCTTTCTTT. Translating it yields CASSLVKGVGNTEAFF.